The source of this T cell receptor beta chain is a study of blood T cell repertoires in COVID-19. Using immunoSEQ multiplex PCR, the repertoire was profiled, and TCRdb retains in-frame clones only, with some absent. The data contain over 400,000 clones, 75% to 90% of them singletons. The CDR3 runs 17 residues. The germline V gene has CDR1 LGHNA and CDR2 YNFKEQ. Losses at the gene ends were 1 base for V and 4 bases for J; bases not matched to a gene: 8. Sequencing was performed on peripheral blood. The clonotype comes from a woman under 40 with active or convalescent COVID-19. J is TRBJ2-1 and V is TRBV4-2; TRBD2 matches 9 bases. CDR3 protein: CASSQVPSGALYNEQFF. The CDR3 DNA reads as TGTGCCAGCAGCCAAGTCCCTAGCGGGGCCCTTTACAATGAGCAGTTCTTC.